The 20 T cell receptor beta chains given below trace back to one sample, sequenced in a study of PD-1 blockade in classical Hodgkin lymphoma. The assay was immunoSEQ multiplex PCR, and TCRdb's table has in-frame clones only and misses some. The sample lists 5,500 to 7,000 clones, approximately 83% occurring once. Exposure to brentuximab vedotin varied, and each patient had relapsed following autologous stem cell transplantation. From thawed PBMCs, magnetic negative selection was used to isolate the CD8+ T cells. Specimen: CD8+ T cells from blood, collected at baseline. The origin of the receptors is a human donor with classical Hodgkin lymphoma.

This clone was seen just once. Written as DNA, the CDR3 is TGCGCCAGCAGCCAAGATCGTGGGGGAGGGACGGAGACCCAGTACTTC. Translated, it gives CASSQDRGGGTETQYF. The chain couples TRBV4-3 to TRBJ2-5; 7 bases are shared with TRBD2. The CDR3 totals 16 residues. Trimming removed 0 bases from V and 5 bases from J; junction bases left unmatched: 9. Germline V gives CDR1 LGHNA, CDR2 YSLEER.

V usage is TRBV7-2 and J usage is TRBJ2-7; D unclear. CDR1 and CDR2 (germline): SGHTA, FQGNSA. This CDR3 contains 13 residues. The V and J ends lost 0 bases and 3 bases respectively, with 6 bases between them. The CDR3 region has the DNA TGTGCCAGCAGCTTAGCGCCATTCTACGAGCAGTACTTC. Protein: CASSLAPFYEQYF.

The rearrangement uses TRBV7-8 and TRBJ1-2; 7 bases map to TRBD1. The germline V gene encodes CDR1 SGHVS and CDR2 FQNEAQ. The trim removed 0 bases at V and 8 bases at J, leaving 9 bases unmatched. The CDR3 has 15 residues. In DNA form, the CDR3 reads TGTGCCAGCAGCTTAGCGCTTGGTGACAGGGTCGGCTACACCTTC. It encodes CASSLALGDRVGYTF.

The chain has TRBV4-3 and TRBJ2-5; TRBD2 aligns across 9 bases. Trimming removed 3 bases from V and 4 bases from J; junction bases left unmatched: 6. From germline, CDR1 is LGHNA and CDR2 YSLEER. CDR3 size: 15 residues. The CDR3 nucleotides read TGCGCCAGCAGCCAGGGCGGGGGGGCCTCAGAGACCCAGTACTTC. This translates into CASSQGGGASETQYF.

This clone was seen once. The DNA of the CDR3 is TGTGCCAGCAGCTTTTCACCCGGGTCCTACGAGCAGTACTTC. Amino acid sequence: CASSFSPGSYEQYF. This chain connects TRBV7-9 to TRBJ2-7, with D unclear. CDR1 is SEHNR, CDR2 FQNEAQ, per germline (reference sequence). The CDR3 runs 14 residues. The germline V and J ends were trimmed by 3 bases and 1 base, with 10 bases remaining between them.

This chain joins TRBV19 and TRBJ1-1; a possible D gene is TRBD1 (5 bases). Trimming took 4 bases from V and 1 from J, leaving 7 bases between them. CDR1 and CDR2 (germline): LNHDA, SQIVND (reference sequence). This CDR3 has 13 residues. CDR3 nucleotide sequence: TGTGCCAGTAGTACGGGACCGAACACTGAAGCTTTCTTT. Translation: CASSTGPNTEAFF. The full variable domain, with the rest looked up from reference TRBV19 and TRBJ1-1, is DGGITQSPKYLFRKEGQNVTLSCEQNLNHDAMYWYRQDPGQGLRLIYYSQIVNDFQKGDIAEGYSVSREKKESFPLTVTSAQKNPTAFYLCASSTGPNTEAFFGQGTRLTVV.

The CDR3 spells CASGYNEQFF. The DNA of the CDR3 is TGTGCCAGCGGCTACAATGAGCAGTTCTTC. V is TRBV27 and J is TRBJ2-1; D uncertain. This CDR3 contains 10 residues. Germline CDR1 MNHEY, CDR2 SMNVEV (reference sequence). Trimming shortened V by 8 bases and J by 3 bases, and 2 bases separated the two germline ends.

This clone was counted only a few times. CDR3 region: CASTLTSGVYNEQFF. The DNA for the CDR3 is TGTGCCAGTACCCTGACTAGCGGGGTCTACAATGAGCAGTTCTTC. The genes are TRBV19 and TRBJ2-1; 11 bases align to TRBD2. CDR1 LNHDA and CDR2 SQIVND come from the germline V gene (reference sequence). V trimming: 7 bases; J trimming: 3 bases; junction bases outside the gene matches: 5. CDR3 length equals 15 residues.

The chain employs TRBV5-1 and TRBJ2-1, with 7 bases lining up with TRBD1. With 4 bases clipped from V and 0 bases from J, the junction kept 7 bases outside the gene matches. CDR1 is SGHRS, CDR2 YFSETQ, per germline. This CDR3 spans 16 amino acids. The CDR3 here is CASSPRDSLSYNEQFF. CDR3 DNA: TGCGCCAGCAGCCCTAGGGACAGTCTCTCCTACAATGAGCAGTTCTTC.

The chain carries TRBV28 and TRBJ2-1; 10 bases are shared with TRBD1. The trim removed 4 bases at V and 5 bases at J, leaving 5 bases unmatched. Germline loops: CDR1 MDHEN, CDR2 SYDVKM. The CDR3 is 15 amino acids. DNA of the CDR3: TGTGCCAGCAGTTCCTTAGGACAGGGGGACAATGAGCAGTTCTTC. Amino acids: CASSSLGQGDNEQFF.

The J gene is TRBJ2-5, the V gene TRBV6-5; D uncertain. V lost 2 bases and J 4 bases, leaving 8 bases between the germline ends. CDR1 and CDR2 (germline): MNHEY, SVGAGI. The CDR3 is 13 amino acids. The CDR3 region is CASSYHRRETQYF. CDR3 coding DNA: TGTGCCAGCAGTTACCACCGAAGAGAGACCCAGTACTTC.

V is TRBV5-6 and J is TRBJ2-7, with 7 bases fitting TRBD2. The CDR3 runs 14 residues. Trimming cost V 2 bases and J 3 bases; bases outside gene matches: 5. The germline V gene has CDR1 SGHDT and CDR2 YYEEEE. CDR3 sequence: CASSLGRGFYEQYF. The CDR3 DNA follows: TGTGCCAGCAGCTTAGGGCGGGGGTTCTACGAGCAGTACTTC.

The chain links TRBV10-3 to TRBJ2-7, with 8 bases lining up with TRBD2. Unmatched junction bases numbered 3, after V lost 8 bases and J lost 0 bases. Germline CDR1 reads ENHRY; CDR2 reads SYGVKD. The CDR3 contains 13 residues. CDR3 coding DNA: TGTGCCATCTCTAGCGGGCCCTCCTACGAGCAGTACTTC. It codes for CAISSGPSYEQYF.

J is TRBJ1-2 and V is TRBV4-3; maybe TRBD1 (6 bases). The CDR3 consists of 14 residues. Trimming stripped 1 base from V and 3 bases from J, with 9 bases between. Germline V lookup: CDR1 LGHNA, CDR2 YSLEER. The CDR3 DNA follows: TGCGCCAGCAGCCAAGGATCAGGGGACTATGGCTACACCTTC. It specifies CASSQGSGDYGYTF.

This chain joins TRBV6-1 and TRBJ2-1, with 12 bases aligning to TRBD2. Germline trimming cut 5 bases from V and 4 bases from J; bases unmatched to any gene: 6. Looked up from germline, CDR1 is MNHNS and CDR2 is SASEGT. CDR3 size: 16 residues. CDR3 residues: CASSQGLAGSYNEQFF. The DNA of the CDR3 is TGTGCCAGCAGTCAAGGACTAGCGGGGTCTTACAATGAGCAGTTCTTC.

The chain couples TRBV7-2 to TRBJ2-7, with TRBD1 matching over 7 bases. The trim removed 4 bases at V and 5 bases at J, leaving 8 bases unmatched. The CDR3 length is 14 residues. The germline CDR1 and CDR2 sequences are SGHTA and FQGNSA. CDR3 sequence reads: CASSYPTGFHEQYF. DNA of the CDR3: TGTGCCAGCAGCTATCCGACAGGGTTTCACGAGCAGTACTTC.

The rearrangement links TRBV19 to TRBJ2-1; TRBD2 might be the D (6 bases). The CDR3 runs 16 residues. The germline gives CDR1 LNHDA, CDR2 SQIVND (reference sequence). Trimming left V 6 bases short and J 8 bases short, with 23 bases between. CDR3 DNA sequence: TGTGCCAGTAGCCGCGGGCGAGACGGGGGTGGTTATGAGCAGTTCTTC. It specifies CASSRGRDGGGYEQFF.

V and J are TRBV2 and TRBJ2-5; 7 bases line up with TRBD2. The CDR3 contains 15 residues. V was clipped by 7 bases and J by 0 bases; unmatched bases: 8. The germline V gene has CDR1 SNHLY and CDR2 FYNNEI. CDR3 residues: CASTPLGTNQETQYF. CDR3 nucleotides: TGTGCCAGCACCCCCCTGGGGACTAACCAAGAGACCCAGTACTTC.

The chain joins TRBV27 to TRBJ2-5; TRBD2 aligns across 9 bases. The V segment lost 2 bases and the J segment 5 bases; nucleotides outside the gene matches: 3. Per the germline V gene, CDR1 is MNHEY and CDR2 is SMNVEV (reference sequence). CDR3 length: 14 amino acids. The CDR3 DNA reads TGTGCCAGCAGTTTAGGACTAGCGCTGGAGACCCAGTACTTC. It yields the protein CASSLGLALETQYF.

The chain joins TRBV4-3 to TRBJ1-1; D is unresolved. V lost 0 bases to trimming and J lost 14 bases, with 22 bases between them. Germline V gene sequence: CDR1 LGHNA, CDR2 YSLEER. The CDR3 totals 15 residues. The CDR3 sequence is CASSQDFGEGFETFF. CDR3 DNA sequence: TGCGCCAGCAGCCAAGATTTCGGCGAGGGTTTTGAAACGTTCTTT.